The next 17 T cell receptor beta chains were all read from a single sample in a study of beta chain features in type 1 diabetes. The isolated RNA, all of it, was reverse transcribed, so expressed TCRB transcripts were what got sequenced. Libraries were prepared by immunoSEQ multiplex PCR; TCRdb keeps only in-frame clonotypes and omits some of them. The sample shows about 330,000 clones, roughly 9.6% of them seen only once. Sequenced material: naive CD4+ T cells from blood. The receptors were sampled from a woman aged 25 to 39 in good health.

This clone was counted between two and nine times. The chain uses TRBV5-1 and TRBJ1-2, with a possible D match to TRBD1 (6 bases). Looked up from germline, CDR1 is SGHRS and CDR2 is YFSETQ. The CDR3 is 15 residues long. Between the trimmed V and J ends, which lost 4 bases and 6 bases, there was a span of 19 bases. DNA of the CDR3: TGCGCCAGCAGCCCCCTCCGGGGGGCTTGGAATGGCTACACCTTC. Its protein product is CASSPLRGAWNGYTF.

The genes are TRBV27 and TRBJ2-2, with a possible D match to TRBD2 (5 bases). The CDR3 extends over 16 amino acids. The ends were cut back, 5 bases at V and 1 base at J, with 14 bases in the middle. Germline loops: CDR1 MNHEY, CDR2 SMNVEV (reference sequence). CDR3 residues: CASSVKSGLNTGELFF. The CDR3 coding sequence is TGTGCCAGCAGTGTCAAAAGCGGACTGAACACCGGGGAGCTGTTTTTT.

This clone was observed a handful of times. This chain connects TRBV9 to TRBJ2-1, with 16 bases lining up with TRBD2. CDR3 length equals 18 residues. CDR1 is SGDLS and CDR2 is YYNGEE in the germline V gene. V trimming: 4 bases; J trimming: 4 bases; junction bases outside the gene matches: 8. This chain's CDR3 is CASSSPGTSGRDYNEQFF. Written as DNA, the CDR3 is TGTGCCAGCAGCTCGCCGGGGACTAGCGGGAGGGATTACAATGAGCAGTTCTTC.

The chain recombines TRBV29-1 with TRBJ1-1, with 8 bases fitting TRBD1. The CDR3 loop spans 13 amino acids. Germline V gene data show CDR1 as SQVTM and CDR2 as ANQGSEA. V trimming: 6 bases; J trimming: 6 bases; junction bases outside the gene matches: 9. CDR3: CSVPLTGVPEAFF. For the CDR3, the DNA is TGCAGCGTGCCATTGACAGGGGTCCCTGAAGCTTTCTTT.

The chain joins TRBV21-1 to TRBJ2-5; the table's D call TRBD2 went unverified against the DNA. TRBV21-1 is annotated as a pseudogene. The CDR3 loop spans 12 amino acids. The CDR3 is CASTHGGETQYF. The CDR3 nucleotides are TGTGCCAGCACCCACGGCGGAGAGACCCAGTACTTC.

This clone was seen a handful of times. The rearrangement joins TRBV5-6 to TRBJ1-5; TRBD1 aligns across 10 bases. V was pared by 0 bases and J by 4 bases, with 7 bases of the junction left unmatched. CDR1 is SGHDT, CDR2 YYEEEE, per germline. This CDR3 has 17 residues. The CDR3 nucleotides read TGTGCCAGCAGCTTGGTAGGACAGGGGGATGGGAATCAGCCCCAGCATTTT. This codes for CASSLVGQGDGNQPQHF.

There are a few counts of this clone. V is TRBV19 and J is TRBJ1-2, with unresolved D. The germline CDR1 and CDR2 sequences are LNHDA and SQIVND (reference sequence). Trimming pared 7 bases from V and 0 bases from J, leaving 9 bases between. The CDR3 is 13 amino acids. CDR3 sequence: CASNIRANYGYTF. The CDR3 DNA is TGTGCCAGTAATATCCGGGCTAACTATGGCTACACCTTC.

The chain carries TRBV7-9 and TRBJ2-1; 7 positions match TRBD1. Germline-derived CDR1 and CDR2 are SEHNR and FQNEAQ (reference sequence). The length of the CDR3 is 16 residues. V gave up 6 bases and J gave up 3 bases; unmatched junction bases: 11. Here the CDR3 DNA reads TGTGCCAGCAGTCACGACAGGACAGGCTACTACAATGAGCAGTTCTTC. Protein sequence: CASSHDRTGYYNEQFF.

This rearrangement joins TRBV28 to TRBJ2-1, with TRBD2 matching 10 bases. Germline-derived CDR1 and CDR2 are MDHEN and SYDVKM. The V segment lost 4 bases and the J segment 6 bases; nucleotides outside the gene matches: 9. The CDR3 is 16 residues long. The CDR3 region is CASSSPGLAETNEQFF. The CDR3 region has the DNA TGTGCCAGCAGTTCCCCCGGACTAGCGGAGACCAATGAGCAGTTCTTC.

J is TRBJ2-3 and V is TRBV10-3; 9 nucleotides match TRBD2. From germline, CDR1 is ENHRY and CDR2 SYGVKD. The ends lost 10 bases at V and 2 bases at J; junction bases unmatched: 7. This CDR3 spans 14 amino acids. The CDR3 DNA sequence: TGTGCCACTTCTAGCGGGATGAACACAGATACGCAGTATTTT. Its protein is CATSSGMNTDTQYF.

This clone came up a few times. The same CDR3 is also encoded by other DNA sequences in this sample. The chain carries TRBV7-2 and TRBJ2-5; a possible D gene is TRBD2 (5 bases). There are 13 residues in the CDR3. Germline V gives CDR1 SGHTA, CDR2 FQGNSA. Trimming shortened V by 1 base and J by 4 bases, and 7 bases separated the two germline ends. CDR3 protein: CASSLGGRETQYF. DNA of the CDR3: TGTGCCAGCAGCTTAGGAGGGAGAGAGACCCAGTACTTC.

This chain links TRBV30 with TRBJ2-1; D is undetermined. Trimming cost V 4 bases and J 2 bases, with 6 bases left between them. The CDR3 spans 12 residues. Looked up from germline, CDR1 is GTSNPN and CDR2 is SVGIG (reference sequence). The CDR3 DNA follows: TGTGCCTGGACGACAACCTACAATGAGCAGTTCTTC. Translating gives CAWTTTYNEQFF.

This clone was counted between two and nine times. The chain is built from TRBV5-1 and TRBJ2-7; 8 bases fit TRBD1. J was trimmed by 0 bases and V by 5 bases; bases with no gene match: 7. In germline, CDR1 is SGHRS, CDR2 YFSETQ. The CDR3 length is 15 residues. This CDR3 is CASRSDRDVSYEQYF. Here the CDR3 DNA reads TGCGCCAGCAGATCGGACAGGGACGTCTCCTACGAGCAGTACTTC.

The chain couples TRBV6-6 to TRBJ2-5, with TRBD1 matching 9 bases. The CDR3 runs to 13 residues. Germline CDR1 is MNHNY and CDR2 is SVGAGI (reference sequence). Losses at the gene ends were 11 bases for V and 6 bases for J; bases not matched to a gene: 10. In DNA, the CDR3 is TGTGCCGCCGCGGGACAGGGAGTACAGACCCAGTACTTC. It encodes CAAAGQGVQTQYF.

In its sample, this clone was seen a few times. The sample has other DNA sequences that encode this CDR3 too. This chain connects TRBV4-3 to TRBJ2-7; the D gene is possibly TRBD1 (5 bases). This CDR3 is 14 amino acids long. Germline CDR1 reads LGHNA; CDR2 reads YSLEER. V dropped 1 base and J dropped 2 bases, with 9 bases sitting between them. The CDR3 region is CASSQGQGTYEQYF. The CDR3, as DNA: TGCGCCAGCAGCCAAGGTCAGGGAACCTACGAGCAGTACTTC.

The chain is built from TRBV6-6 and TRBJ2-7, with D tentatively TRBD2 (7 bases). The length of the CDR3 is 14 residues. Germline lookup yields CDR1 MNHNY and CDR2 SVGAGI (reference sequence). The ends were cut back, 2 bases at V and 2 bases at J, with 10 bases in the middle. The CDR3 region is CASSYGGAAYEQYF. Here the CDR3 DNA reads TGTGCCAGCAGTTACGGGGGGGCAGCCTACGAGCAGTACTTC.

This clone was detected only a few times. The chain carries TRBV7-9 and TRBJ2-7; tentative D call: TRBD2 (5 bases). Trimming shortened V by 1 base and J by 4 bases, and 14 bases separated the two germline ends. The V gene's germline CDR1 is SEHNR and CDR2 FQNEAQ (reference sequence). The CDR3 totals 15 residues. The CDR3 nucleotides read TGTGCCAGCAGCTTAGGACACAGCCCGGGGTACGAGCAGTACTTC. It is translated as CASSLGHSPGYEQYF.